This T cell receptor (beta chain) is from a study of Ad26.COV2.S vaccination and SARS-CoV-2 variants. Study background: A COV1001 Ad26.COV2.S trial-arm participant provided the sample.

Noted treatment: around 19 received Ad26.COV2.S at low or high dose, single or two shots; about 5 received placebo; per-sample allocation not given. Specimen acquisition occurred on day 63 following the initial vaccine or placebo injection. The CDR3 runs to 15 residues. Germline loops: CDR1 SEHNR, CDR2 FQNEAQ (reference sequence). The J segment lost 5 bases and the V segment lost 6 bases, leaving 9 bases of the junction unmatched. Sequenced by immunoSEQ multiplex PCR; TCRdb stores in-frame clones only, minus some. The sample lists some 290,000 clones; about 85% were seen once. This clone was recorded once. The target antigen is unknown. Study-level findings and limits: Total T cell responses may have been underestimated by the TCR breadth and depth analyses. Vaccinees and placebo recipients showed similar non-spike TCR breadth. The placebo group had lower spike-specific TCR breadth than the vaccine recipients did.

Sequencing was performed on peripheral blood, taken in a trial of Ad26.COV2.S vaccine versus placebo. The TCR was taken from a person between 18 and 65 years old who received the Ad26.COV2.S COVID-19 vaccine or a placebo. The chain carries TRBV7-9 and TRBJ2-7; 11 bases line up with TRBD1. The CDR3 DNA reads as TGTGCCAGCAGACACACCGGGACAGGGGGTGACGAGCAGTACTTC. Translated, it gives CASRHTGTGGDEQYF.